This TCR beta chain was documented in a study of CD8 T cells in ankylosing spondylitis listed by TCRdb under 2017. Describing the broader study: To find TCR variants linked to disease, the study profiled T cell receptor beta repertoires in ankylosing spondylitis patients and healthy donors. In total, the full study cohort was made up of 100 to 140 healthy donors and 25 to 30 ankylosing spondylitis patients. Peripheral blood was sampled, and synovial fluid was additionally collected from ankylosing spondylitis patients. The investigation overall reported the following: The disease-linked clones were reported to be significantly enriched in matched synovial fluid samples from ankylosing spondylitis patients. Some of the motif variants had been reported before in the synovial fluid and blood of reactive arthritis patients, a finding that suggests common disease-initiation mechanisms. A CD8+ phenotype was shown by the disease-linked clones, which were found at relatively low frequencies in peripheral blood. A TCR beta motif made up of several highly homologous amino acid variants appeared to be characteristic of blood from ankylosing spondylitis patients.

There are many counts of this clonotype. Its antigen specificity is not known. Per-base quality was not reported, and no clone a single base away is much larger than it. Sequencing used an Illumina HiSeq 2500. Quantitative 5'-RACE with molecular barcodes was the method used to prepare the TCR beta libraries. On the study's bioinformatics: A new computational method, built on a probabilistic model of VDJ rearrangement, was used to identify disease-linked TCR variants. Starting from the raw public reads, TCRdb applied fastp trimming at Q25, assembled clones with MiXCR and retained in-frame beta chains. Under each unique CDR3 protein, matching rows form one entry showing the most common genes and DNA. The V and J calls here are based on TCRdb, not the publication. For this sample the table gives approximately 100,000 distinct CDR3 sequences, of which roughly 8.3% were detected only once. The ten largest clonotypes hold 9.9% of the sample.

The germline V gene sets CDR1 to KGHDR and CDR2 to SFDVKD. Trimming removed 3 bases from V and 7 bases from J; the gene matches leave 5 bases unexplained. The CDR3 spans 16 residues, from the cysteine through the phenylalanine. CDR3 DNA only is kept here, 48 bases in frame from base 1. The chain joins TRBV24-1 to TRBJ2-3; 14 bases in the middle match TRBD2. This receptor was identified in a male donor with ankylosing spondylitis or in good health (not recorded which). Sequencing was done on a sample of blood, either unsorted or a sorted T cell fraction (not recorded which). The base sequence is TGTGCCACCAGTGATCCGGGACTAGCGGGAGATAATACGCAGTATTTT. The translation is CATSDPGLAGDNTQYF.